The following is a TCR beta chain sequence with its context. This CDR3 is 16 amino acids long. V dropped 0 bases and J dropped 0 bases, with 11 bases sitting between them. The germline V gene has CDR1 LGHNA and CDR2 YNFKEQ. These data originate in a study of shared clonotypes between healthy human individuals. Sequencing was performed with immunoSEQ multiplex PCR; in TCRdb, only in-frame clones are kept and a portion is missing. The profile shows 450,000 to 500,000 clones, about 79% of them singletons. This sequence originates from a woman aged 40 to 50 in good health. Some clones in this sample may be carry-over from other donors' samples. The V and J genes are TRBV4-2 and TRBJ1-2; D is unclear. What was sequenced was PBMCs. CDR3 nucleotide sequence: TGTGCCAGCAGCCAAGATTATGGAGACTCTAACTATGGCTACACCTTC. Protein product: CASSQDYGDSNYGYTF.